This entry describes one T cell receptor beta chain. This sample was included in a study of blood T cell repertoires in COVID-19. Whole-study context: Whether acute or convalescent, the COVID-19 samples came from the United States, Italy and Spain.

Method: immunoSEQ multiplex PCR; TCRdb's copy keeps in-frame clones and lacks some. The sample holds roughly 200,000 clones, roughly 88% seen once. Sample: peripheral blood. This receptor was taken from a human donor in a cohort sampled during active COVID-19.

The CDR3 here is CASRSPRQGHYNQPQHF. CDR3 sequence (DNA): TGTGCCAGCAGGAGCCCAAGACAGGGCCATTACAATCAGCCCCAGCATTTT. The J gene is TRBJ1-5, the V gene TRBV28; 7 nucleotides line up with TRBD1. The CDR3 is made up of 17 amino acids. With V trimmed by 6 bases and J by 3 bases, 14 bases remained unmatched. CDR1 is MDHEN and CDR2 is SYDVKM in the germline V gene.